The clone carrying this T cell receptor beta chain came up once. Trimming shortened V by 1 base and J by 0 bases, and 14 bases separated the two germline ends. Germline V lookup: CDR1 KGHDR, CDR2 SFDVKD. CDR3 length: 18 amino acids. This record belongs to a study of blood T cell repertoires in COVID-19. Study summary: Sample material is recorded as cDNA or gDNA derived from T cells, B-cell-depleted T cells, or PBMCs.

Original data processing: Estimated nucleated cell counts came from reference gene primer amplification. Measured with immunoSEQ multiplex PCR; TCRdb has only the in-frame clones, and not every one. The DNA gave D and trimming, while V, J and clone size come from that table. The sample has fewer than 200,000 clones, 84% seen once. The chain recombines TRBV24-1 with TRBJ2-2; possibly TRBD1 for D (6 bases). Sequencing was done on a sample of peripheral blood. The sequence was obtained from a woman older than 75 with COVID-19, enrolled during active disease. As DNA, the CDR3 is TGTGCCACCAGTGATTTACGTGGCAGGGGCCCGAACACCGGGGAGCTGTTTTTT. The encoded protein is CATSDLRGRGPNTGELFF.